The present entry profiles one TCR beta chain with its context. This sample is part of a study of OX40 agonist ivuxolimab in advanced cancers. TCRdb keeps only in-frame clones here, not all; method: immunoSEQ multiplex PCR. The sample has more than 50,000 clones, 85% seen once. The CDR3 extends over 14 amino acids. The V gene's germline CDR1 is SGHRS and CDR2 YFSETQ. Sequenced material: CD4+ or CD8+ T cells sorted from blood, taken in a trial of the OX40 agonist ivuxolimab. The TCR was taken from an adult with an advanced solid tumor such as melanoma, head and neck, liver or kidney cancer. The J gene is TRBJ2-5, the V gene TRBV5-1, with D perhaps assigned TRBD1 or TRBD2 (5 bases each). The end of the DNA aligns better with TRBJ2-7, so the J call may be wrong. The CDR3 nucleotides are TGCGCCAGCAGCCCGTCCGGGACGGCATACGAGCAGTACTTC. It encodes CASSPSGTAYEQYF.